Presented here are 19 T cell receptor beta chains from one specimen sequenced in a study of shared clonotypes between healthy human individuals. Using immunoSEQ multiplex PCR, the repertoire was profiled, and TCRdb retains in-frame clones only, with some absent. The data contain around 240,000 clones, about 69% of them singletons. The sample consisted of memory CD4+ T cells sorted from blood. Subset denoted: CD45RA-negative fraction. The source is a man aged 25-45 years in good health.

The gene calls are TRBV7-2 and TRBJ1-3, with D perhaps matching TRBD1 (5 bases). V was cut by 1 base and J by 0 bases, with 7 bases left in between. The CDR3 sequence is 15 residues long. Per germline, CDR1 SGHTA and CDR2 FQGNSA. CDR3 sequence: CASSLDGGSGNTIYF. The CDR3 coding sequence is TGTGCCAGCAGCTTAGACGGGGGCTCTGGAAACACCATATATTTT.

This chain uses TRBV27 with TRBJ2-3, with D perhaps assigned TRBD1 or TRBD2 (7 bases each). CDR1 is MNHEY and CDR2 is SMNVEV in the germline V gene (reference sequence). There are 15 residues in the CDR3. V was clipped by 1 base and J by 6 bases, with 14 bases between them. CDR3 nucleotide sequence: TGTGCCAGCAGTTTATGGGGCAGGGGGGGCGATACGCAGTATTTT. It specifies CASSLWGRGGDTQYF.

The V gene is TRBV7-2, the J gene TRBJ2-3; D may match TRBD1 or TRBD2 (5 bases each). The CDR3 length is 15 residues. Germline V gives CDR1 SGHTA, CDR2 FQGNSA. The V end was cut by 1 base, the J end by 6 bases, with 14 bases between. The CDR3 DNA is TGTGCCAGCAGCTTAGAACAGGACTTCGTGGATACGCAGTATTTT. The encoded protein is CASSLEQDFVDTQYF.

The rearrangement joins TRBV7-2 to TRBJ2-3; 9 positions agree with TRBD2. Losses at the gene ends were 0 bases for V and 2 bases for J; bases not matched to a gene: 9. This CDR3 has 18 residues. The germline V gene has CDR1 SGHTA and CDR2 FQGNSA. CDR3 amino acids: CASSLAGTVAGATDTQYF. The CDR3, as DNA: TGTGCCAGCAGCTTAGCGGGTACGGTAGCGGGGGCCACAGATACGCAGTATTTT.

In this sample, this clone turned up a few times. V usage is TRBV18 and J usage is TRBJ2-6, with TRBD2 identical over 8 bases. Germline loops: CDR1 KGHSH, CDR2 LQKENI. V was clipped by 2 bases and J by 2 bases; unmatched bases: 11. The CDR3 spans 19 residues. CDR3 loop: CASSPGGAGVSPGANVLTF. In nucleotides, the CDR3 is TGTGCCAGCTCACCAGGCGGAGCGGGAGTTAGTCCTGGGGCCAACGTCCTGACTTTC. The complete variable domain, with remaining parts taken from reference TRBV18 and TRBJ2-6, reads NAGVMQNPRHLVRRRGQEARLRCSPMKGHSHVYWYRQLPEEGLKFMVYLQKENIIDESGMPKERFSAEFPKEGPSILRIQQVVRGDSAAYFCASSPGGAGVSPGANVLTFGAGSRLTVL.

The rearrangement joins TRBV14 to TRBJ2-3, with D perhaps assigned TRBD1 or TRBD2 (5 bases each). V lost 2 bases and J 2 bases, leaving 20 bases between the germline ends. In germline, CDR1 is SGHDN, CDR2 FVKESK. This CDR3 region has 18 residues. The CDR3 loop is CASSQFPGRSQNTDTQYF. The CDR3 nucleotides read TGTGCCAGCAGCCAATTCCCGGGACGCAGTCAGAACACAGATACGCAGTATTTT.

This chain joins TRBV6-5 and TRBJ2-2; D possibly corresponds to TRBD2 (5 bases). V was trimmed by 6 bases and J by 5 bases, leaving 10 bases between them. This CDR3 region has 13 residues. Germline V gives CDR1 MNHEY, CDR2 SVGAGI. CDR3 in DNA: TGTGCCAGCAGACGGGAAGTAACCGGGGAGCTGTTTTTT. This translates into CASRREVTGELFF.

This clone appeared a few times. V usage is TRBV7-2 and J usage is TRBJ2-2; D is perhaps TRBD1 (5 bases). Germline CDR1 is SGHTA and CDR2 is FQGNSA. This CDR3 spans 16 amino acids. Trimming pared 0 bases from V and 7 bases from J, leaving 15 bases between. The CDR3 nucleotides are TGTGCCAGCAGCTTAGCGCTAGGGGTAGTTGGCGGGGAGCTGTTTTTT. This sequence encodes CASSLALGVVGGELFF. Based on the CDR3 plus reference TRBV7-2 and TRBJ2-2, the full variable domain is GAGVSQSPSNKVTEKGKDVELRCDPISGHTALYWYRQSLGQGLEFLIYFQGNSAPDKSGLPSDRFSAERTGGSVSTLTIQRTQQEDSAVYLCASSLALGVVGGELFFGEGSRLTVL.

The chain carries TRBV5-1 and TRBJ2-7, with 9 bases identical to TRBD1. Germline V gene lookup returns CDR1 SGHRS and CDR2 YFSETQ. This CDR3 has 14 residues. The V gene end was trimmed by 6 bases and the J gene end by 5 bases; junction bases not matched to a gene: 9. Written as DNA, the CDR3 is TGCGCCAGCAAGCCCGGGACAGGGCCCGACGAGCAGTACTTC. Translation gives CASKPGTGPDEQYF. Looking up the rest from reference TRBV5-1 and TRBJ2-7 gives the full variable domain: KAGVTQTPRYLIKTRGQQVTLSCSPISGHRSVSWYQQTPGQGLQFLFEYFSETQRNKGNFPGRFSGRQFSNSRSEMNVSTLELGDSALYLCASKPGTGPDEQYFGPGTRLTVT.

Note on this clone: This same CDR3 is encoded by further DNA sequences in the sample. The V call is TRBV5-1, the J call TRBJ1-5; D is possibly TRBD1 (6 bases). The V gene's germline CDR1 is SGHRS and CDR2 YFSETQ. V dropped 4 bases and J dropped 4 bases, with 9 bases sitting between them. CDR3 length equals 13 residues. CDR3 sequence reads: CASSLDSNQPQHF. CDR3 DNA sequence: TGCGCCAGCAGCCTGGACAGTAATCAGCCCCAGCATTTT.

The chain links TRBV10-3 to TRBJ2-1, with 7 bases aligning to TRBD2. The CDR3 runs 12 residues. CDR1 and CDR2 from the germline V gene are ENHRY and SYGVKD. Germline trimming cut 4 bases from V and 6 bases from J; bases unmatched to any gene: 0. This chain's CDR3 is CAISGEGNEQFF. Here the CDR3 DNA reads TGTGCCATCAGTGGGGAGGGCAATGAGCAGTTCTTC.

This clone turned up a few times. This rearrangement joins TRBV5-6 to TRBJ1-2; TRBD1 matches at 8 bases. The CDR3 totals 14 residues. V dropped 0 bases and J dropped 8; count of bases not matched to a gene: 6. Germline values: CDR1 SGHDT, CDR2 YYEEEE. The CDR3 spells CASSLGQGYRGYTF. The CDR3, as DNA: TGTGCCAGCAGCTTGGGACAGGGGTACAGGGGCTACACCTTC. The whole variable domain, filled in from reference TRBV5-6 and TRBJ1-2, reads DAGVTQSPTHLIKTRGQQVTLRCSPKSGHDTVSWYQQALGQGPQFIFQYYEEEERQRGNFPDRFSGHQFPNYSSELNVNALLLGDSALYLCASSLGQGYRGYTFGSGTRLTVV.

The sample holds one count of this clone. This chain uses TRBV9 with TRBJ2-1, with D possibly matching TRBD2 (5 bases). Trimming shortened V by 1 base and J by 0 bases, and 11 bases separated the two germline ends. Germline V CDR1 and CDR2: SGDLS, YYNGEE. This CDR3 spans 16 amino acids. CDR3 in DNA: TGTGCCAGCAGCGTATTATCCAGCGGCTCCTACAATGAGCAGTTCTTC. Encoded protein: CASSVLSSGSYNEQFF.

The chain links TRBV10-2 to TRBJ2-1; D tentatively fits TRBD1 or TRBD2 (5 bases each). Deletions cut 6 bases from V and 6 bases from J, with 15 bases between. Germline V gene data show CDR1 as WSHSY and CDR2 as SAAADI. The length of the CDR3 is 14 residues. The CDR3 region is CASRRGPTGNEQFF. CDR3 DNA: TGCGCCAGCAGGAGGGGTCCTACGGGCAATGAGCAGTTCTTC.

This clone has only a few counts. The V and J genes are TRBV6-5 and TRBJ2-1; a possible D gene is TRBD2 (6 bases). Deletions cut 4 bases from V and 7 bases from J, with 11 bases between. CDR1 is MNHEY and CDR2 is SVGAGI in the germline V gene. There are 13 residues in the CDR3. The CDR3 here is CASSSTRPNEQFF. CDR3 DNA sequence: TGTGCCAGCAGTTCGACTAGACCTAATGAGCAGTTCTTC.

A word on this clone: Distinct nucleotide sequences in the sample also encode this CDR3. The J gene is TRBJ1-5, the V gene TRBV9; unclear D gene. The CDR3 loop spans 13 amino acids. V was pared by 2 bases and J by 6 bases, with 9 bases between. Germline V gene data show CDR1 as SGDLS and CDR2 as YYNGEE. The CDR3 DNA sequence: TGTGCCAGCAGCGTCTGGGGAACTCAGCCCCAGCATTTT. Translated: CASSVWGTQPQHF.

This clone was seen only a few times. V gene TRBV10-1 combines with J gene TRBJ2-1, with D uncertain. Between the trimmed V and J ends, which lost 7 bases and 3 bases, there was a span of 16 bases. CDR1 is WNHNN and CDR2 is SYGVQD in the germline V gene (reference sequence). The CDR3 is made up of 15 amino acids. This chain's CDR3 is CASTPGGANYNEQFF. The CDR3 DNA reads TGCGCCAGCACTCCCGGCGGAGCTAACTACAATGAGCAGTTCTTC.

This chain connects TRBV5-1 to TRBJ2-5; 8 bases fit TRBD2. From germline, CDR1 is SGHRS and CDR2 YFSETQ. The CDR3 has 15 residues. The ends lost 0 bases at V and 6 bases at J; junction bases unmatched: 7. CDR3 DNA: TGCGCCAGCAGCTTGGCCAGCGGGGGAGGGAAGACCCAGTACTTC. Amino acid sequence: CASSLASGGGKTQYF.

The gene calls are TRBV5-4 and TRBJ1-1; D is unclear. V dropped 0 bases and J dropped 6 bases, with 15 bases sitting between them. The CDR3 runs to 15 residues. Looked up from germline, CDR1 is SGHNT and CDR2 is YYREEE (reference sequence). CDR3 in DNA: TGTGCCAGCAGCTTGGGGGCAGCCCCGAGCGCTGAAGCTTTCTTT. Its protein product is CASSLGAAPSAEAFF.